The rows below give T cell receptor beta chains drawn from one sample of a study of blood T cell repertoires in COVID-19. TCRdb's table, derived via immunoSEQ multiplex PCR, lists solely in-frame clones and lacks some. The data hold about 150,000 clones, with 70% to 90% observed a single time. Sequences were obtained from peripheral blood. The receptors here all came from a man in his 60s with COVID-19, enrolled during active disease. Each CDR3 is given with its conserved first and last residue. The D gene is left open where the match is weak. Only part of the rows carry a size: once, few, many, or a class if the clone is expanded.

CDR3 DNA: TGTGCCAGCAGCCGGACAGGGGTATATGGCTACACCTTC
CDR3 protein: CASSRTGVYGYTF
D gene: TRBD1
J gene: TRBJ1-2
clone size: NA
V gene: TRBV7-9

CDR3 DNA: TGTGCCAGTAGTAGAACAGGGGGGGGGCTTCAGCCCCAGCATTTT
CDR3 protein: CASSRTGGGLQPQHF
D gene: TRBD1
J gene: TRBJ1-5
clone size: NA
V gene: TRBV19

CDR3 DNA: TGTGCCAGTAGTCCCTCGGGTAGGGGGCTCCTGACCTACGAGCAGTACTTC
CDR3 protein: CASSPSGRGLLTYEQYF
D gene: TRBD1
J gene: TRBJ2-7
clone size: NA
V gene: TRBV19

CDR3 DNA: TGTGCCTGGAGTGTTTCGGGGGGCAATCAGCCCCAGCATTTT
CDR3 protein: CAWSVSGGNQPQHF
D gene: NA
J gene: TRBJ1-5
clone size: once
V gene: TRBV30

CDR3 DNA: TGTGCCAGCACTCCCAGCGGGCGGACTGAAGCTTTCTTT
CDR3 protein: CASTPSGRTEAFF
D gene: NA
J gene: TRBJ1-1
clone size: NA
V gene: TRBV6-5

CDR3 DNA: TGTGCCAGCAGCTCGACAGGACCCAACACTGAAGCTTTCTTT
CDR3 protein: CASSSTGPNTEAFF
D gene: NA
J gene: TRBJ1-1
clone size: NA
V gene: TRBV2

CDR3 DNA: TGTGCCAGCAGTCCTACAGGGAGCTCCTATAATTCACCCCTCCACTTT
CDR3 protein: CASSPTGSSYNSPLHF
D gene: NA
J gene: TRBJ1-6
clone size: NA
V gene: TRBV5-6

CDR3 DNA: TGTGCCAGCTCCCCGGGTGGGACAGGGGTGGACAATGAGCAGTTCTTC
CDR3 protein: CASSPGGTGVDNEQFF
D gene: TRBD1
J gene: TRBJ2-1
clone size: NA
V gene: TRBV18

CDR3 DNA: TGTGCCAGTACCACCCCCGGGATCCAATATGGCTACACCTTC
CDR3 protein: CASTTPGIQYGYTF
D gene: NA
J gene: TRBJ1-2
clone size: few
V gene: TRBV19

CDR3 DNA: TGTGCCAGTAGGAGACCCACAGGGGGCAGGTATTCACCCCTCCACTTT
CDR3 protein: CASRRPTGGRYSPLHF
D gene: TRBD1
J gene: TRBJ1-6
clone size: NA
V gene: TRBV19